The clone carrying this T cell receptor (beta chain) was observed many times. Its specificity is not known. The data were taken from a study of Graves' ophthalmopathy and Graves' hyperthyroidism. General observations from the study: Ophthalmopathy was separated from stable hyperthyroidism by a 13-signature model with roughly 91% sensitivity and approximately 81% specificity.

Moderately to severely active ophthalmopathy under 3 months, CAS at least 3, NOSPECS at least 4. V was shortened by 5 bases and J by 8 bases, with 12 bases between the two germline ends. There are 12 residues in the CDR3. Germline-derived CDR1 and CDR2 are LNHDA and SQIVND (reference sequence). Beta-chain TCR CDR3 regions were amplified from RNA transcripts. The authors performed first-round RT-PCR with HTBI primers and then a second-round multiplex PCR. TCRdb reanalysed the multiplex PCR reads using MiXCR and keeps one entry per CDR3 protein. Of about 740,000 distinct CDR3 sequences in the sample, approximately 40% were seen once.

The specimen was peripheral blood. The chain has TRBV19 and TRBJ1-1; D gene unclear. This TCR came from an adult man with Graves' ophthalmopathy. This CDR3 reads CASSSPEWEAFF. CDR3 DNA: TGTGCCAGTAGTTCTCCAGAATGGGAAGCTTTCTTT.